This T cell receptor beta chain was captured by sequencing in a study of cytomegalovirus exposure and HLA in healthy donors. About the study: A prior analysis found more than 90 million unique TCR beta sequences from roughly 180 million T cells. Study outcomes and limitations: Common viral pathogens seemed to be connected with several of the most significant clusters, according to a later analysis.

60 Vbeta and 13 Jbeta primers were used in PCR. Generated by immunoSEQ multiplex PCR, the TCRdb table keeps only in-frame clones and is missing some. The repertoire holds approximately 140,000 clones, with more than 65% as singletons. This clone was counted a single time. Its antigen is as yet unknown. The CDR3 has 14 amino acids. Trimming stripped 6 bases from V and 1 base from J, with 10 bases between. Germline CDR1 and CDR2: MNHNS and SASEGT. Though probably carrying unrecorded immune exposures, donors were nominally healthy at sampling. Material for sequencing was PBMCs. The source of this sequence is a man aged 50-59 years in good health and CMV-seronegative. V usage is TRBV6-1 and J usage is TRBJ1-5, with D maybe TRBD1 (6 bases). The CDR3 sequence: CASRIGQSNQPQHF. The CDR3 DNA is TGTGCCAGCAGAATAGGACAGAGCAATCAGCCCCAGCATTTT.